The sequence of this T cell receptor (beta chain) was determined in a study of Ad26.COV2.S vaccination and SARS-CoV-2 variants. Study-wide results and caveats: Non-spike TCR breadth did not differ much between vaccine and placebo recipients. Relative to placebo recipients, vaccine recipients exhibited elevated spike-specific TCR breadth.

Clones were sequenced by immunoSEQ multiplex PCR, and TCRdb holds only the in-frame ones, with some missing. The sample lists 400,000 to 450,000 clones, around 90% occurring once. Remarks on this clone: What it recognizes is unknown.

Documented treatment: roughly 20 received Ad26.COV2.S at low or high dose, single or two shots; 5 received placebo; per-sample allocation not given. Collection of samples fell on day 63 after the first vaccine or placebo injection. The CDR3 runs 15 residues. Germline CDR1 is MDHEN and CDR2 is SYDVKM. J lost 7 bases, V lost 6 bases, and 8 bases had no gene match. The source of this sequence is a person aged 18-60 years who received the Ad26.COV2.S COVID-19 vaccine or a placebo. V gene TRBV28 combines with J gene TRBJ1-5, with 11 bases identical to TRBD1. The sequencing used peripheral blood, collected in a trial of Ad26.COV2.S vaccine versus placebo. The CDR3 sequence is CASRPDRGPGQPQHF. The CDR3 region has the DNA TGTGCCAGCAGGCCGGACAGGGGGCCGGGACAGCCCCAGCATTTT.